This T cell receptor (beta chain) derives from a study of CD8 T cells in Susac syndrome. RNA was extracted with the RNeasy kit, and a quantity of roughly 0.5 to 1 ug was reverse transcribed using random hexamers. One entry per CDR3 protein, called by TCRdb with MiXCR from the immunoSEQ multiplex PCR reads. This table holds around 110,000 distinct CDR3 sequences, around 94% found once. The CDR3 is 13 amino acids. Trimming shortened V by 6 bases and J by 15 bases, and 18 bases separated the two germline ends. Germline V gives CDR1 MNHEY, CDR2 SVGAGI. Material: CD8+ T cells from PBMCs. The chain combines TRBV6-5 with TRBJ1-6, with a possible D match to TRBD1 (5 bases). This receptor was taken from a human donor with Susac syndrome. CDR3 residues: CASSSGALRNLHF. CDR3 DNA sequence: TGTGCCAGCAGCTCCGGGGCTCTCCGGAACCTCCACTTT.